This T cell receptor beta chain was profiled in a study of T-cell reconstitution after alpha-beta-depleted transplantation in children. Study-level results: Alpha-beta T cells about two months after transplant reportedly derived from several hundred expanded graft clones. At one year after transplant, newly produced T cells mostly accounted for T-cell counts and diversity. Day-60 TCRbeta diversity that was high in some patients was derived from surviving recipient T cells and thymic progenitors.

The authors prepared the TCRbeta library with unique molecular identifiers. Via MiXCR, TCRdb re-called the PCR reads, giving one row per CDR3 protein. The data show about 350,000 distinct CDR3 sequences, roughly 17% seen once. This clonotype was counted only a few times. Its specificity is not known. The germline gives CDR1 SGHRS, CDR2 YFSETQ. There are 16 residues in the CDR3. V lost 4 bases, J lost 2 bases, and 19 bases lay in between. V is TRBV5-1 and J is TRBJ2-7, with D perhaps matching TRBD1 (6 bases). The TCR comes from a male patient between 2 and 15 years old who had a stem cell transplant for acute lymphoblastic leukemia, so the T cells may come from the graft donor. The sample consisted of PBMCs, mostly from graft donor cells, taken 360 days after TCRalphabeta/CD19-depleted stem cell transplant. CDR3 sequence: CASSGTPGQPTYEQYF. The CDR3 nucleotides are TGCGCCAGCAGCGGCACTCCGGGACAACCGACCTACGAGCAGTACTTC.